Sequencing of this T cell receptor beta chain was carried out in a study of blood T cells in healthy people across ages (dated by TCRdb to 2015 to 2017). For the wider study: In model experiments, template switching captured roughly one uniquely barcoded TCR beta cDNA molecule for every two T cells. To track age-related changes in TCR beta repertoire diversity, the study relied on deep sequencing normalized with unique cDNA molecular identifiers. The donors were split into four age groups: young (average about 16 years), middle-aged (nearly 40), aged (about 62) and long-lived (roughly 86). To avoid experimental bias, donors of different ages were distributed randomly across sequencing lanes. The study analyzed two additional independent replicas of 1 million unique cDNA reads from the same blood draw for two donors, one aged 18 to 30 and one aged 80 or older. Overall study outcomes, separate from this receptor: Estimates of total diversity based on one million sequenced T cells were regarded as lower bounds and as underestimates. Compared with the aged group, the long-lived group had more naive CD4+ T cells, fewer expanded clones and increased TCR diversity, a pattern suggesting age selection. Observed TCR beta diversity per million T cells fell roughly linearly with age, and a significant reduction was already apparent by age around 40. Conclusive comparison of naive and antigen-experienced compartments was prevented by the profiling of bulk unsorted PBMCs. There was a strong correlation between observed TCR beta diversity and the percentage of naive T cells measured by flow cytometry. Donor CMV infection status was unknown, potentially confounding age-related changes in expanded clonotypes.

The roughly 39 donors, aged roughly 6 to 100 years, were systemically healthy Caucasian individuals from Russia. Each donor gave 8 to 10 milliliters of peripheral blood, collected into EDTA-treated Vacutainer tubes. Ficoll-Paque density-gradient centrifugation was used to isolate PBMCs, with at least 6.5 million obtained per sample. Total RNA, at least 5 micrograms per sample, was extracted from PBMCs with Trizol reagent. For every donor, an aliquot of PBMCs went through flow cytometry to measure the percentages of naive CD45RAhigh/CD27high T cells. The method was 5' RACE. Sequencing relied on an Illumina HiSeq 2500. The second PCR ran for about 6 to 12 cycles and used a J-beta primer mix along with a sample-barcoded 5' primer. Each TCR beta cDNA molecule received a unique molecular identifier from a template-switch 5' adaptor carrying 12 random nucleotides. Each sample yielded at least 2.5 million CDR3-containing paired-end reads. First-strand cDNA synthesis was performed from all RNA using the Mint cDNA synthesis kit, with priming by a TRBC-specific oligonucleotide. Following uracil-DNA glycosylase treatment, all cDNA underwent a first 18-cycle PCR with the universal primers M1SS and BC2_uni_R. The paper's processing steps were these. For normalization, 1 million high-quality reads were randomly selected from each sample, with every read carrying a distinct molecular identifier. Instead of being binned into consensus sequences, reads with shared molecular identifiers were discarded. MiTCR, with a Q25 quality threshold and the strictest error-elimination algorithm, was used for CDR3 identification, clonotype clustering and error correction. A nonparametric unseen species model using Euler transformation provided a lower-bound estimate of total TCR beta diversity. TCRdb reprocessed the public reads (quality trimming at Q25 with fastp, clone calling with MiXCR) and kept in-frame beta chains. CDR3 protein duplicates are merged, each entry listing the most common genes and DNA. It is TCRdb's table, rather than the study itself, that gives the V and J calls and clone size. The sample table records 540,000 or so distinct CDR3 sequences; around half of these occur just once. The top ten constitute 20% to 25% of the sample.

A remark on this clonotype: Its antigen is still unknown. Given a much more abundant clone one base away, this may be a read error.

The CDR3 contains 13 residues, cysteine and phenylalanine counted. Solely the CDR3 DNA is kept, with 39 bases framed from the first base. The CDR1 and CDR2 encoded by the germline V gene are MNHEY and SVGAGI. The sequence derives from an elderly man in good health. The receptor chain draws on TRBV6-5 and TRBJ1-2; perhaps TRBD1 is the D gene, with 6 bases matching. Sequenced: blood. Here the CDR3 is given as CVSSYSAGEGYTF. The nucleotides are TGTGTCAGCAGTTACTCAGCAGGGGAGGGCTACACCTTC.